One sample yielded the 4 T cell receptor beta chains listed below, sequenced in a study of T cells in Graves' hyperthyroidism and ophthalmopathy. Researchers amplified the TCR beta CDR3 regions from RNA transcripts. The TCR CDR3 first-round RT-PCR relied on the HTBI primer set. TCRdb ran MiXCR on the multiplex PCR reads and lists one entry per CDR3 protein. The sample gives 250,000 to 300,000 distinct CDR3 sequences, about 14% of which show up once; more than 7.5% is in the top ten. Material: blood. These receptors were collected from a woman aged 25 to 39 with Graves' hyperthyroidism that later progressed to Graves' ophthalmopathy.

In this sample, this clonotype turned up many times. The chain's CDR3 is CASSLLGGTINEQYF. The DNA for the CDR3 is TGTGCCAGCAGTTTATTGGGAGGGACGATAAACGAGCAGTACTTC. The gene calls are TRBV12-3 or TRBV12-4 and TRBJ2-7; TRBD2 matches at 7 bases. The CDR3 extends over 15 amino acids. V trimming: 2 bases; J trimming: 5 bases; junction bases outside the gene matches: 9.

About this clonotype itself: This may arise from a read error, as a much more abundant clone is one base away. This chain connects TRBV20-1 to TRBJ1-2; D gene unclear. CDR1 and CDR2 (germline): DFQATT, SNEGSKA (reference sequence). CDR3 length: 12 residues. The V and J ends lost 3 bases and 0 bases respectively, with 5 bases between them. CDR3 nucleotide sequence: TGCAGTGCTAGGGAACCTAACTATGGCTACACCTTC. This codes for CSAREPNYGYTF.

This clonotype came up many times. The gene calls are TRBV13 and TRBJ2-5; D is unresolved. This CDR3 has 14 residues. The germline gives CDR1 PRHDT, CDR2 FYEKMQ (reference sequence). Trimming took 7 bases from V and 2 from J, leaving 14 bases between them. The CDR3, as DNA: TGTGCCAGCACCATTTTTAGTGGACAAGAGACCCAGTACTTC. Amino acid sequence: CASTIFSGQETQYF.

This clonotype was seen repeatedly, ten times or more. The V call is TRBV15, the J call TRBJ2-7, with 10 bases identical to TRBD1. The V and J ends lost 3 bases and 7 bases, in that order; junction bases with no gene match: 9. The V gene's germline CDR1 is LNHNV and CDR2 YYDKDF (reference sequence). This CDR3 contains 15 residues. The CDR3 protein is CATSRPGTGVEEQYF. CDR3 coding DNA: TGTGCCACCAGCAGGCCCGGGACAGGGGTAGAAGAGCAGTACTTC.